Below, 7 T cell receptor beta chains from the same sample are listed, as sequenced in a study of monozygotic twins with cystic fibrosis (dated by TCRdb to about 2021). Library preparation used the immunoSEQ multiplex PCR assay. As stored in TCRdb, this immuneACCESS dataset retains in-frame rearrangements with V and J assigned. A fraction of the clones does not appear; measured against another copy, unresolved V genes explain less than half of the discrepancy, and the remainder lacks a known reason. Within this sample are 20,000 to 30,000 clones, with 90% of them counted one time only. The ten top clones hold around 0.5% of the sample. The sample consisted of blood. Source of these receptors: a girl aged 2-10 years with cystic fibrosis.

The chain joins TRBV29-1 to TRBJ1-6; 7 positions match TRBD1. V was clipped by 6 bases and J by 8 bases; unmatched bases: 10. Germline CDR1 and CDR2: SQVTM and ANQGSEA. The CDR3 has 14 amino acids. CDR3 residues: CSVSGGTAYSPLHF. As DNA, the CDR3 is TGCAGCGTCTCCGGGGGGACAGCTTATTCACCCCTCCACTTT.

V is TRBV5-1 and J is TRBJ2-6; 8 bases agree with TRBD1. Germline values: CDR1 SGHRS, CDR2 YFSETQ. V shed 6 bases, J shed 1 base, and the junction held 12 bases outside the gene matches. The CDR3 is 18 residues long. This CDR3 reads CASNGRGQGASGANVLTF. CDR3 DNA sequence: TGCGCCAGCAATGGTCGTGGTCAGGGGGCTTCTGGGGCCAACGTCCTGACTTTC.

The chain links TRBV15 to TRBJ2-7, with no clear D. The germline CDR1 and CDR2 sequences are LNHNV and YYDKDF (reference sequence). The CDR3 covers 11 residues. V was shortened by 0 bases and J by 12 bases, with 9 bases between the two germline ends. The CDR3 protein is CATSRDNKWYF. CDR3 nucleotide sequence: TGTGCCACCAGCAGAGATAACAAGTGGTACTTC.

This chain joins TRBV2 and TRBJ2-5; D call uncertain. The CDR3 has 15 residues. Trimming stripped 3 bases from V and 0 bases from J, with 11 bases between. CDR1 and CDR2 (germline): SNHLY, FYNNEI. In DNA, the CDR3 is TGTGCCAGCAGTGATATGGCAGTCTACCAAGAGACCCAGTACTTC. It codes for CASSDMAVYQETQYF.

The CDR3 protein is CASSQVRSGHLSNQPQHF. CDR3 in DNA: TGTGCCAGCAGCCAAGTCCGATCTGGGCACCTTAGCAATCAGCCCCAGCATTTT. This chain links TRBV4-2 with TRBJ1-5; D is undetermined. The germline gives CDR1 LGHNA, CDR2 YNFKEQ. The CDR3 consists of 18 residues. Trimming removed 1 base at V and 0 bases at J, with 16 bases between.

V usage is TRBV5-4 and J usage is TRBJ2-3; maybe TRBD1 (6 bases). The CDR3 covers 15 residues. Germline loops: CDR1 SGHNT, CDR2 YYREEE (reference sequence). The V gene lost 2 bases and the J gene lost 1 base, with 11 bases spanning the gap. The chain's CDR3 is CASSFGGYRTDTQYF. CDR3 coding DNA: TGTGCCAGCAGCTTTGGGGGCTACCGCACAGATACGCAGTATTTT.

The V and J genes are TRBV4-1 and TRBJ1-5; tentative D call: TRBD1 (6 bases). Germline lookup yields CDR1 MGHRA and CDR2 YSYEKL. The CDR3 consists of 18 residues. V shed 3 bases and J shed 3 bases, with 21 bases lying between them. The CDR3 DNA follows: TGCGCCAGCAGCCATAATGGGGGGGAAGACAGGCACAATCAGCCCCAGCATTTT. It codes for CASSHNGGEDRHNQPQHF.